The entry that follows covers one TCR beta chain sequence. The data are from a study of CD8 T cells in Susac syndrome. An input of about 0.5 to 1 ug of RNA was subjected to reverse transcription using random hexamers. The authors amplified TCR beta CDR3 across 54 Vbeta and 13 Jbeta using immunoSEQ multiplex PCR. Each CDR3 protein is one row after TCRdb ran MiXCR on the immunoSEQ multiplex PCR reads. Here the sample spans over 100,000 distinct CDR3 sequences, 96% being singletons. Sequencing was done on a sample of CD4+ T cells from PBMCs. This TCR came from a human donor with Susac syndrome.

This CDR3 reads CSVANQGREQYF. CDR3 nucleotide sequence: TGCAGCGTTGCTAATCAGGGCAGGGAGCAGTACTTC. This chain connects TRBV29-1 to TRBJ2-7; weak D call: TRBD1 (5 bases). Deletions cut 4 bases from V and 7 bases from J, with 14 bases between. Germline values: CDR1 SQVTM, CDR2 ANQGSEA. This CDR3 is 12 amino acids long.